This T cell receptor beta chain was retrieved from a study of T cell responses to AZD1222 COVID-19 vaccine. Study conclusions and caveats: Vaccination with two AZD1222 doses was followed by a rise in Spike-specific TCR breadth and depth. It was only a handful of AZD1222 recipients who were seropositive at baseline. The donors showed a predominance of white British ancestry and of females, with possible underestimation of clonal diversity.

Produced via immunoSEQ multiplex PCR; TCRdb's table is partial and in-frame only. The data hold about 170,000 clones, with 92% observed a single time. Worth noting for this clone: Its target is unknown.

Germline V gene sequence: CDR1 MDHEN, CDR2 SYDVKM. There are 13 residues in the CDR3. V shed 3 bases and J shed 2 bases, with 8 bases lying between them. The receptor's source is an adult in good health. The sample consisted of peripheral blood, taken on day 0 of AZD1222 vaccination. V is TRBV28 and J is TRBJ2-7; D remains unclear. The CDR3 DNA follows: TGTGCCAGCAGTTTTTCCCAAACCTACGAGCAGTACTTC. Residues: CASSFSQTYEQYF.